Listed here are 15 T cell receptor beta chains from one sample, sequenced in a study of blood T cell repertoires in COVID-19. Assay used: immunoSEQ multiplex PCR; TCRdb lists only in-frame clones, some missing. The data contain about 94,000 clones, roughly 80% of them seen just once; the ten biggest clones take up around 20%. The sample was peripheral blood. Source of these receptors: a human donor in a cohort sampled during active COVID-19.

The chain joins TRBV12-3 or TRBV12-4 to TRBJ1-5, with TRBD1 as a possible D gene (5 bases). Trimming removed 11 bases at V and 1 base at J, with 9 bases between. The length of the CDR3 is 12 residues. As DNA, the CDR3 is TGTGCCTCAGGGCCCAGCAATCAGCCCCAGCATTTT. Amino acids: CASGPSNQPQHF.

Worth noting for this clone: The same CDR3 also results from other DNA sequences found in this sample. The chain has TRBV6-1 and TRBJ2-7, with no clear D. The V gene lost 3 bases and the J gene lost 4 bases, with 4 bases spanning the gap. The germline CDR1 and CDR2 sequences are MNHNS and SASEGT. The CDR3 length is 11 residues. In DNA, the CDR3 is TGTGCCAGCAGTGAGAGGTACGAGCAGTACTTC. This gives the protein CASSERYEQYF.

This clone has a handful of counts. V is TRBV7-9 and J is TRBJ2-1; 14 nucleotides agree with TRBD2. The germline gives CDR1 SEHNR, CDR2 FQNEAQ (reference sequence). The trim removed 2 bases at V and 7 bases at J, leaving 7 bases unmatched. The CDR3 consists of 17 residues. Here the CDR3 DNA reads TGTGCCAGCAGCTTATCCCGACTAGCGGGAGGGGTAAATGAGCAGTTCTTC. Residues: CASSLSRLAGGVNEQFF. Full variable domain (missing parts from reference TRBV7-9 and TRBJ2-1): DTGVSQNPRHKITKRGQNVTFRCDPISEHNRLYWYRQTLGQGPEFLTYFQNEAQLEKSRLLSDRFSAERPKGSFSTLEIQRTEQGDSAMYLCASSLSRLAGGVNEQFFGPGTRLTVL.

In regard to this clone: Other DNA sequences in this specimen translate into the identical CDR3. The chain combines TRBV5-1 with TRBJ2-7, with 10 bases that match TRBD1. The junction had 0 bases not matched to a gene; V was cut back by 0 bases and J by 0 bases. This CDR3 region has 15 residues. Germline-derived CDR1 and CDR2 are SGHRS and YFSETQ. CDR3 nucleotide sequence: TGCGCCAGCAGCTTGGGGACAGGGGGCTCCTACGAGCAGTACTTC. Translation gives CASSLGTGGSYEQYF. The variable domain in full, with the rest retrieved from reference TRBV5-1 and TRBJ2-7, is KAGVTQTPRYLIKTRGQQVTLSCSPISGHRSVSWYQQTPGQGLQFLFEYFSETQRNKGNFPGRFSGRQFSNSRSEMNVSTLELGDSALYLCASSLGTGGSYEQYFGPGTRLTVT.

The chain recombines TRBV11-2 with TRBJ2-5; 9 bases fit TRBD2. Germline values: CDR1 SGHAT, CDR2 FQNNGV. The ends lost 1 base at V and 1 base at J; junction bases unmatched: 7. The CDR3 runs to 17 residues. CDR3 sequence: CASSLAASGTLQETQYF. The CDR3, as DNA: TGTGCCAGCAGCTTAGCCGCTAGCGGGACCCTCCAAGAGACCCAGTACTTC.

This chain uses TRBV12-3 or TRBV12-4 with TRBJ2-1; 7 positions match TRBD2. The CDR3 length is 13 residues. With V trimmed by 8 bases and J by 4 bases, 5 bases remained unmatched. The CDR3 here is CASGTMIYNEQFF. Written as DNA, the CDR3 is TGTGCCAGCGGGACTATGATATACAATGAGCAGTTCTTC.

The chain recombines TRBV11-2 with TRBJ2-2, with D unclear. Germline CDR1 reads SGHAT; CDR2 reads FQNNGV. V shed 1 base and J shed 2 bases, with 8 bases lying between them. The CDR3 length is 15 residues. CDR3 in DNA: TGTGCCAGCAGCTTAGGGCTGACTAACACCGGGGAGCTGTTTTTT. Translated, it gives CASSLGLTNTGELFF. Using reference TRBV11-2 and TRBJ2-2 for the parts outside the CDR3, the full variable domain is EAGVAQSPRYKIIEKRQSVAFWCNPISGHATLYWYQQILGQGPKLLIQFQNNGVVDDSQLPKDRFSAERLKGVDSTLKIQPAKLEDSAVYLCASSLGLTNTGELFFGEGSRLTVL.

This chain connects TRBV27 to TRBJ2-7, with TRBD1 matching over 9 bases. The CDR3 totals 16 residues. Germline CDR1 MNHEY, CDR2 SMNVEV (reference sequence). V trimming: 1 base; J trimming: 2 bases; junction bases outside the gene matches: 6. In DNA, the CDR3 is TGTGCCAGCAGTTTATACTGGGGACAGGGTCCCTACGAGCAGTACTTC. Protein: CASSLYWGQGPYEQYF.

The CDR3 sequence: CSVGKRLAVDTQYF. The CDR3 DNA follows: TGCAGCGTGGGAAAAAGACTAGCAGTAGATACGCAGTATTTT. The chain combines TRBV29-1 with TRBJ2-3; 7 nucleotides match TRBD2. The CDR3 has 14 amino acids. With V trimmed by 6 bases and J by 5 bases, 11 bases remained unmatched. Germline lookup yields CDR1 SQVTM and CDR2 ANQGSEA.

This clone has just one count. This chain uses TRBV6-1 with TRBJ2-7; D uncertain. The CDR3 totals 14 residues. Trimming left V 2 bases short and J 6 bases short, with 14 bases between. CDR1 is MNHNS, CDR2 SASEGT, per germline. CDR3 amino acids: CASSEMGYTAEQYF. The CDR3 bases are TGTGCCAGCAGTGAAATGGGCTATACGGCCGAGCAGTACTTC.

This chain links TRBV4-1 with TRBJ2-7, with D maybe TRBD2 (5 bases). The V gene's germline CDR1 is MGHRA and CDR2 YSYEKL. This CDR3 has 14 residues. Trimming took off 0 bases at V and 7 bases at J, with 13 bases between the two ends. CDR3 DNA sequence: TGCGCCAGCAGCCAAGATACGAGGTCGGGAGAGCAGTACTTC. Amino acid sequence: CASSQDTRSGEQYF.

Here the CDR3 DNA reads TGTGCAAGTCGCTTCTGCATTGGCCGCCAACCTTTC. This codes for CASRFCIGRQPF. The chain links TRBV12-2 to TRBJ2-7; TRBD1 is the table's D call and was not checked against the DNA. TRBV12-2 is shown as a pseudogene. This CDR3 is 12 amino acids long.

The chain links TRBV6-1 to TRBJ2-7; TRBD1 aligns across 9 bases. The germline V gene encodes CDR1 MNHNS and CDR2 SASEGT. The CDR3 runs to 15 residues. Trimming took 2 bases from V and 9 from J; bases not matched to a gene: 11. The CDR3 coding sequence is TGTGCCAGCAGTGAACCGGGACAGGGTAGTTTCGCGCAGTACTTC. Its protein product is CASSEPGQGSFAQYF.

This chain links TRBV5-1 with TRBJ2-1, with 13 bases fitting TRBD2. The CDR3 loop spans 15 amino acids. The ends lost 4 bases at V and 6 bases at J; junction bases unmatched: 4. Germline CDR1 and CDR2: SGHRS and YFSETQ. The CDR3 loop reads CASSPGLAGTNEQFF. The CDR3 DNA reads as TGCGCCAGCAGCCCGGGACTAGCGGGGACCAATGAGCAGTTCTTC.

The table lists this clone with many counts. As DNA, the CDR3 is TGTGCCAGCAGTCCGCCTATCGGGACAGGAGGTGGCTACACCTTC. Its translation is CASSPPIGTGGGYTF. The rearrangement uses TRBV28 and TRBJ1-2, with 8 positions matching TRBD1. The CDR3 loop spans 15 amino acids. The ends lost 5 bases at V and 7 bases at J; junction bases unmatched: 12. Germline assignment: CDR1 MDHEN and CDR2 SYDVKM.